The T cell receptor beta chain described here comes from a study of T cell repertoires in ileal Crohn's disease. Study-wide context: About half of patients got postoperative therapy: 11 thiopurines, fewer than 20 anti-TNF. The M6 sample came from neoterminal ileum during colonoscopy after surgery.

The data were produced by immunoSEQ multiplex PCR, yet TCRdb's version contains in-frame clones alone and is incomplete. The sample holds 3,500 to 5,000 clones, around 82% seen once. Study-wide results and limits: The median delay to postoperative endoscopy was approximately 6.9 months.

As to this clone: The antigen remains unidentified.

The CDR3 extends over 17 amino acids. The V gene end was trimmed by 3 bases and the J gene end by 8 bases; junction bases not matched to a gene: 11. Germline assignment: CDR1 MGHRA and CDR2 YSYEKL. The sample's time point: neoterminal ileum biopsy at postoperative endoscopy, about 6 months after surgery. This sequence originates from an adult with Crohn's disease. The J gene is TRBJ2-1, the V gene TRBV4-1; 12 positions match TRBD2. The material sequenced was ileal tissue. CDR3 amino acids: CASSHFYPSGGADEQFF. In DNA, the CDR3 is TGCGCCAGCAGCCATTTTTACCCTAGCGGGGGGGCGGATGAGCAGTTCTTC.